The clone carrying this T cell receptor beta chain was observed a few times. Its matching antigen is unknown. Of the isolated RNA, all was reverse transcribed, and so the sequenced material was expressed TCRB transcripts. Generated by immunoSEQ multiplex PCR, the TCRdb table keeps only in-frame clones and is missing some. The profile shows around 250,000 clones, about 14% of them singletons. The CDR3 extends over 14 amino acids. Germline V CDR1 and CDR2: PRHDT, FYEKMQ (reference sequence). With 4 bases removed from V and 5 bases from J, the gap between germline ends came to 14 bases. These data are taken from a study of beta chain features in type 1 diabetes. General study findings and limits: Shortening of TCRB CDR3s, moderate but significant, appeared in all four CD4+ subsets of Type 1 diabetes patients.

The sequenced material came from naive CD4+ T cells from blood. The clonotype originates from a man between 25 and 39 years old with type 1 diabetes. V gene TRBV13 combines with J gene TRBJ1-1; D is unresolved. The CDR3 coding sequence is TGTGCCAGCAGCTCCGTGAGTGGAGGGACTGAAGCTTTCTTT. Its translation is CASSSVSGGTEAFF.